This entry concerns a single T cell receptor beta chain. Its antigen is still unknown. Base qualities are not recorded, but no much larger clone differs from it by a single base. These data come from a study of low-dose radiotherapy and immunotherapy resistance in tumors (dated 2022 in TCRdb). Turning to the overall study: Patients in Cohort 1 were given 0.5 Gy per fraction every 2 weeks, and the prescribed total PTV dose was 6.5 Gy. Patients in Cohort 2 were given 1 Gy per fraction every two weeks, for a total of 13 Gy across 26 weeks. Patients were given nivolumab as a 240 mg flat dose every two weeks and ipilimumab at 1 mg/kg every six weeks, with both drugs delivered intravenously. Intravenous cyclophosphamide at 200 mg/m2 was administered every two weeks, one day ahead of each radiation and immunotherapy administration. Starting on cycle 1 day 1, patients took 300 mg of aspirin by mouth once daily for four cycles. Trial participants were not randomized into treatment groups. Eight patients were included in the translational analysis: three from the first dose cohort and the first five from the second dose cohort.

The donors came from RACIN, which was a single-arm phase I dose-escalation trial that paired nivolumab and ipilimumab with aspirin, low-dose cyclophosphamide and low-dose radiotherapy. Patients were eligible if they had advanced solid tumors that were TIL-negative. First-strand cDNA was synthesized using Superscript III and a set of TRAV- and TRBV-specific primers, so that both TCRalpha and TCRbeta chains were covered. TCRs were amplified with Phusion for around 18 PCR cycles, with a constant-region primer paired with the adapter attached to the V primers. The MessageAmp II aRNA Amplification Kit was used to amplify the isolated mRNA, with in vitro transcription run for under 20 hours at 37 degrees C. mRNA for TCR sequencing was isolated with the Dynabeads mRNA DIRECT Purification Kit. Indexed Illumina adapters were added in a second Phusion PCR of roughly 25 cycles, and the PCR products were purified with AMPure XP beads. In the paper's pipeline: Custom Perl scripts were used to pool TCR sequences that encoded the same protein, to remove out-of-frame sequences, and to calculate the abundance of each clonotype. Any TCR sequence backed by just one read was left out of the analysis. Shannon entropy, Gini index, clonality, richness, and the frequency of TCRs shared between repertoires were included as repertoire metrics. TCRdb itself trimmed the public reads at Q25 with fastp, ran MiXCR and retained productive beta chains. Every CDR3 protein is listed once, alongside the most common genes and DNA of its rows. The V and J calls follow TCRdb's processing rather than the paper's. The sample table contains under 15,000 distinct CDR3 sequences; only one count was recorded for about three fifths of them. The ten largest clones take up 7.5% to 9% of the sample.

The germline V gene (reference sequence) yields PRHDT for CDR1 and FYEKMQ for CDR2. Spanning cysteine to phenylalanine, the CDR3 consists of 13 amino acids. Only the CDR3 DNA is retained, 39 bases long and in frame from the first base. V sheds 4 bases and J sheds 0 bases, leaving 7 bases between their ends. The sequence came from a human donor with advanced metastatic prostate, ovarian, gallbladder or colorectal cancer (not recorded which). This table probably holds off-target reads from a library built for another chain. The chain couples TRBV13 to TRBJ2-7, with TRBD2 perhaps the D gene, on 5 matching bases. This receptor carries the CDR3 CASSWGVSYEQYF. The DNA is TGTGCCAGCAGCTGGGGAGTCTCCTACGAGCAGTACTTC.